This T cell receptor (beta chain) was sequenced for a study of T cell responses to AZD1222 COVID-19 vaccine. The germline V gene encodes CDR1 WSHSY and CDR2 SAAADI. Trimming removed 7 bases from V and 3 bases from J; junction bases left unmatched: 1. This CDR3 is 12 amino acids long. The protocol was immunoSEQ multiplex PCR, while the TCRdb copy is restricted to in-frame clones and leaves out a portion. The data contain some 130,000 clones, approximately 90% of them singletons. The TCR comes from an adult in good health. J is TRBJ1-1 and V is TRBV10-2, with 8 positions matching TRBD1. This sample comprised peripheral blood, obtained on day 0 of AZD1222 vaccination. The CDR3 here is CASKTGDTEAFF. Written as DNA, the CDR3 is TGCGCCAGCAAGACAGGGGACACTGAAGCTTTCTTT.